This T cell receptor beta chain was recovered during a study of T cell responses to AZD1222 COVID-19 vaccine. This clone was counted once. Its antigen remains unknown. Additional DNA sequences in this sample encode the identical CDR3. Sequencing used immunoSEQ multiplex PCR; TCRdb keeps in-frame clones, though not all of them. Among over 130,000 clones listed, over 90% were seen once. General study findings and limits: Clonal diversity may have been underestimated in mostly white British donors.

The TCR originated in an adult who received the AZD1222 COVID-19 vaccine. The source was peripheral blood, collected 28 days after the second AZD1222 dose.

In DNA, the CDR3 is TGTGCCAGCAGGTGGAAGGGGATGGAAGAGACCCAGTACTTC. Protein sequence: CASRWKGMEETQYF. The chain recombines TRBV2 with TRBJ2-5; possible D gene TRBD1, 5 bases. The length of the CDR3 is 14 residues. CDR1 SNHLY and CDR2 FYNNEI come from the germline V gene. With 6 bases removed from V and 3 bases from J, the gap between germline ends came to 14 bases.